This TCR beta chain was obtained from a study of spatial heterogeneity in lung cancer. On the study more broadly: The follow-up PBMC samples were sequenced whenever they were available. The median time to follow-up was about two years after resection.

As to this clonotype: Its cognate antigen is unknown.

Time point noted: blood at routine non-recurrence follow-up after resection. Tumor, nontumor lung or frozen PBMC supplied whole RNA that was sequenced unsorted. Regarding the study as a whole: Ubiquitous, expanded tumor-derived TCRs were more frequently observed in blood at resection than at follow-up.

A unique molecular identifier was attached to every TCR cDNA molecule. TCRdb redid the calling of the 5' RACE reads with MiXCR, one entry per CDR3 protein. Here the sample spans tens of thousands of distinct CDR3 sequences, 8% to 9% being singletons. Trimming took 1 base from V and 4 from J, leaving 15 bases between them. Germline values: CDR1 SGHRS, CDR2 YFSETQ. The CDR3 loop spans 16 amino acids. The J gene is TRBJ1-3, the V gene TRBV5-1; tentatively, D is TRBD1 (5 bases). Here the sequenced sample was PBMCs, taken at follow-up. The TCR comes from a female donor with early-stage non-small cell lung cancer. In nucleotides, the CDR3 is TGCGCCAGCAGCTTGAGACCGGGGACGGGAGGAAACACCATATATTTT. Translating gives CASSLRPGTGGNTIYF.